At least ten counts were recorded for the clone carrying this TCR beta chain. The target antigen is unknown. Antiretroviral therapy had run roughly three months, about 14 weeks, before follow-up blood collection. Whole blood was used without fractionation, so all unsorted peripheral T cells were included. The data derive from a study of HIV-infected patients and healthy controls. Background on the study: Total CDR3 counts per chain did not differ significantly between patients and controls. Study-wide points: Healthy controls carried many MAIT alpha-chain CDR3s, while HIV+ repertoires had few.

CDR3 length: 11 residues. V was pared by 6 bases and J by 9 bases, with 9 bases between. Looked up from germline, CDR1 is MNHNS and CDR2 is SASEGT. Alpha and beta constant-region primers primed reverse transcription of about 0.5 ug RNA. Separate chain-specific third strand synthesis with multiplexing indices produced the alpha and beta libraries. The library had 12-nucleotide molecular identifiers formed by two random hexamers joined together. The library got P5 and P7 elements plus a second index, then an approximately 22-cycle PCR. TCRdb passed the 5' RACE reads through MiXCR, listing each CDR3 protein once. Of 8,500 to 9,000 distinct CDR3 sequences listed, roughly 9.1% were seen once; the top ten hold 9.5% to 12%.

This chain uses TRBV6-1 with TRBJ2-1; D gene uncertain. This TCR derives from an adult with HIV infection. Here the sequenced sample was blood, taken during antiretroviral therapy. The CDR3, as DNA: TGTGCCAGCAGCCTAAGCCCTGAGCAGTTCTTC. Residues: CASSLSPEQFF.